The source of this T cell receptor (beta chain) is a study of blood T cell repertoires in COVID-19. Looking at the study overall: Material from acute and convalescent COVID-19 was sourced from the United States, Italy and Spain.

V was cut by 2 bases and J by 8 bases, with 3 bases left in between. The CDR3 extends over 11 amino acids. In its sample, this clone was seen once. Clones were read by immunoSEQ multiplex PCR, and TCRdb kept only the in-frame ones, dropping some. There are about 100,000 clones in the sample; approximately 80% occur only once, and roughly 13% lies in the top ten. The gene calls are TRBV12-3 or TRBV12-4 and TRBJ2-2; D ambiguous. Sequenced sample: peripheral blood. The sequence was collected from a man aged 50 or older with active or convalescent COVID-19. The CDR3 DNA reads TGTGCCAGCAGTTTACGGGGGGAGCTGTTTTTT. Its protein is CASSLRGELFF.